This entry is about one TCR beta chain. Per the germline V gene, CDR1 is SGHKS and CDR2 is YYEKEE (reference sequence). The V gene lost 3 bases and the J gene lost 4 bases, with 5 bases spanning the gap. The CDR3 totals 12 residues. The sample belongs to a study of T cells after yellow fever vaccination. TCRdb reprocessed the 5' RACE reads via MiXCR and lists one record per CDR3 protein. Of under 550,000 distinct CDR3 sequences listed, around a fifth are singletons. The receptor's source is a man younger than 35 who received the YFV17D yellow fever vaccine. The rearrangement links TRBV5-5 to TRBJ1-5, with unresolved D. Sequences were derived from PBMCs, sampled about 21 days after the first yellow fever vaccination. For the CDR3, the DNA is TGTGCCAGCAGCTATTTTAATCAGCCCCAGCATTTT. It encodes CASSYFNQPQHF.